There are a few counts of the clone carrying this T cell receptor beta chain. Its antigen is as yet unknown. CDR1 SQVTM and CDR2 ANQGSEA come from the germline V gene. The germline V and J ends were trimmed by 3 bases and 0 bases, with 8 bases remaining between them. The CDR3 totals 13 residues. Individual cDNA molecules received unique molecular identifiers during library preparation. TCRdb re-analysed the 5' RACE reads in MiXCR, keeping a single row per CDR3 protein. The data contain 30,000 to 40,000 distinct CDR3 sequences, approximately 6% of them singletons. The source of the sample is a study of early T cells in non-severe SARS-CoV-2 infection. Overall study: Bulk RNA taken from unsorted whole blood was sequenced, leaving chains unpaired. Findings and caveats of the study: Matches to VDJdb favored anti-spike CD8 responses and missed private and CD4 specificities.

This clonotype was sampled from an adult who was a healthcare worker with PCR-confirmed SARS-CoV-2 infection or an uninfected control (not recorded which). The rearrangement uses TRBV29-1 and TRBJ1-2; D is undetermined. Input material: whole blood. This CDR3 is CSVDFPTNYGYTF. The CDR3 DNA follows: TGCAGCGTTGATTTTCCGACTAACTATGGCTACACCTTC.